This TCR beta chain was sequenced in a study of T cells in localized non-small cell lung cancer (dated by TCRdb to about 2020). A note on the overall study: Comparing tumors with uninvolved tumor-adjacent lungs, the study looked at the T cell repertoires of fewer than 250 patients with early-stage NSCLC. The cohort was made up of approximately 250 treatment-naive NSCLC patients whose localized lung tumors had been resected. NSCLC patients had a mean age of around 61 years, and 120 to 150 were male and about a hundred female. Paper-wide results and their limitations: Because the study design was exploratory, TCR variables were selected using unadjusted p-values without false-discovery rate correction. A median of 57 of the top 100 tumor clones turned up in the paired uninvolved adjacent lung, and some 27 of those clones also ranked among the top 100 of that same adjacent lung. Longer overall survival was associated with higher T cell density in blood, whereas shorter survival was associated with higher clonality in adjacent lung. Multi-region tumor sequencing was not performed, so intratumor heterogeneity could not be excluded. Uninvolved tumor-adjacent lung showed the highest T cell clonality, higher than tumor, which suggests more focused antigenic responses in the uninvolved tumor-adjacent lung.

V is cut by 8 bases and J by 0 bases, and the space between the germline ends is 17 bases. From its cysteine to its phenylalanine, the CDR3 spans 17 amino acids. Only CDR3 DNA remains: 51 bases, in frame from the first base. CDR1 MNHNS and CDR2 SASEGT were looked up in the germline V gene. TCR beta CDR3 regions were sequenced from DNA using the immunoSEQ Assay. The original methods were these. T cell density was computed as TCR beta template counts normalized to usable DNA estimated by amplifying housekeeping genes. The preseqR package was used to estimate richness by extrapolating to 400,000 templates for PBMC samples and to 120,000 templates for tissue samples. Clonality was taken to be one minus Pielou's evenness. Differential abundance testing on productive amino-acid clonotypes, with a minimum total count of 5 and an alpha of 0.1, was used to identify tissue-enriched TCRs. Repertoire overlap between compartments was quantified with the Jaccard Index and Morisita Overlap Index. GLIPH grouped TCR beta CDR3s together with public tetramer-defined viral CDR3s, and a viral motif had to include at least three viral sequences and also show V-gene enrichment. TCRdb mirrors the immuneACCESS table, restricted to in-frame sequences. Some clones are absent from its copies; in checked studies, under half trace to an unresolved V gene, and the reason for the others is unknown. That table furnishes V, J and clone size, whereas the DNA furnished D and trimming. Recorded for this sample are roughly 35,000 clones; about 90% of them occurred a single time. Around 2.1% of the sample goes to the ten largest clones.

At diagnosis, tumor, uninvolved tumor-adjacent lung and peripheral blood were collected and then preserved as a mix of FFPE and fresh-frozen material. Blood samples were analyzed as peripheral blood mononuclear cells for TCR repertoire profiling. Concerning this clone itself: The antigen it recognizes is unknown. Per-nucleotide qualities are absent, and no much larger clonotype sits a single base away.

The V and J genes are TRBV6-1 and TRBJ2-6; TRBD2 could be the D gene, as 6 bases match. This TCR was recovered from an older female donor with stage I lung adenocarcinoma. Sequencing was performed on peripheral blood, taken before any cancer treatment. This receptor has the CDR3 CASCGGSLSSGANVLTF. In nucleotide form, the sequence is TGTGCCAGCTGTGGGGGGAGCCTCAGCTCTGGGGCCAACGTCCTGACTTTC.